The 3 T cell receptor beta chains below were found in one sample sequenced in a study of response to subunit inactivated influenza vaccine. From the RT-PCR reads, TCRdb called clonotypes with MiXCR, one entry per CDR3 protein. The sample consists of approximately 500,000 distinct CDR3 sequences, under 25% of them appearing once. The sample was also linked to a second study, of T cells expressing NK-cell markers. That report adds: Production of TCR beta cDNA relied on 5'RACE template switching with UMIs.

Sample: CD4+ T cells sorted from PBMCs, taken about 13 days after vaccination. These receptors were taken from a man in his forties or fifties who received an inactivated influenza vaccine.

The chain links TRBV11-2 to TRBJ2-7; the D gene is possibly TRBD2 (6 bases). The CDR3 has 14 amino acids. The germline V gene encodes CDR1 SGHAT and CDR2 FQNNGV. The ends were cut back, 2 bases at V and 3 bases at J, with 11 bases in the middle. As DNA, the CDR3 is TGTGCCAGCAGCTTACTCGGCGGGAACTACGAGCAGTACTTC. It is translated as CASSLLGGNYEQYF.

The chain has TRBV7-2 and TRBJ2-3; tentative D call: TRBD1 (5 bases). V shed 1 base and J shed 2 bases, with 10 bases lying between them. Looked up from germline, CDR1 is SGHTA and CDR2 is FQGNSA. The CDR3 has 15 residues. CDR3 sequence: CASSLDRSATDTQYF. Written as DNA, the CDR3 is TGTGCCAGCAGCTTAGACAGGAGCGCCACAGATACGCAGTATTTT.

V and J are TRBV7-2 and TRBJ2-7; 7 nucleotides line up with TRBD2. Trimming removed 1 base from V and 6 bases from J; junction bases left unmatched: 9. CDR1 is SGHTA and CDR2 is FQGNSA in the germline V gene. The CDR3 loop spans 15 amino acids. CDR3 sequence: CASSLGGTGGFEQYF. The CDR3 DNA follows: TGTGCCAGCAGCTTAGGAGGGACGGGGGGTTTCGAGCAGTACTTC.